These T cell receptor beta chains were read from a single sample in a study of cytomegalovirus exposure and HLA in healthy donors. Assay used: immunoSEQ multiplex PCR; TCRdb lists only in-frame clones, some missing. The table records approximately 100,000 clones, 70% to 80% of them present only once. Sequencing used PBMCs. Source of these receptors: a man between 60 and 75 years old in good health and CMV-seropositive. The CDR3 runs from the conserved cysteine through the conserved F or W. The D gene is left open where the match is weak.

v_call	j_call	d_call	cdr3_aa	cdr3_nt
TRBV10-3	TRBJ1-2	TRBD1	CAISASGQNYGYTF	TGTGCCATCAGTGCCTCGGGACAGAATTATGGCTACACCTTC
TRBV6-5	TRBJ2-1	TRBD2	CASGERGAYNEQFF	TGTGCCAGTGGGGAGCGGGGAGCCTACAATGAGCAGTTCTTC
TRBV9	TRBJ1-2	.	CASSVRGSGGYGYTF	TGTGCCAGCAGCGTCCGTGGTTCCGGGGGCTATGGCTACACCTTC
TRBV6-5	TRBJ1-4	TRBD1	CASSRTGTTNEKLFF	TGTGCCAGCAGCCGGACAGGCACAACTAATGAAAAACTGTTTTTT
TRBV5-1	TRBJ1-2	.	CASSYLGGNYGYTF	TGCGCCAGCAGCTACCTTGGAGGTAACTATGGCTACACCTTC
TRBV5-1	TRBJ2-3	TRBD2	CASSFGLAGEIRYF	TGCGCCAGCAGCTTTGGACTAGCGGGGGAAATCAGGTATTTT
TRBV30	TRBJ2-5	.	CAWRKQFQETQYF	TGTGCCTGGAGAAAACAGTTCCAAGAGACCCAGTACTTC
TRBV9	TRBJ1-6	TRBD1	CASSAGQGHSPLHF	TGTGCCAGCAGCGCCGGACAGGGGCATTCACCCCTCCACTTT
TRBV10-2	TRBJ2-2	TRBD2	CATSGGSTGELFF	TGCGCCACATCGGGGGGATCCACCGGGGAGCTGTTTTTT
TRBV6-6	TRBJ2-1	TRBD1	CASSGTGGEQFF	TGTGCCAGCAGTGGGACAGGGGGTGAGCAGTTCTTC
TRBV15	TRBJ2-7	TRBD2	CATRLAGGYEQYF	TGTGCCACCAGACTAGCGGGGGGGTACGAGCAGTACTTC
TRBV7-6	TRBJ2-3	.	CASSSPYRDSTDTQYF	TGTGCCAGCAGCTCCCCTTACAGAGACAGCACAGATACGCAGTATTTT